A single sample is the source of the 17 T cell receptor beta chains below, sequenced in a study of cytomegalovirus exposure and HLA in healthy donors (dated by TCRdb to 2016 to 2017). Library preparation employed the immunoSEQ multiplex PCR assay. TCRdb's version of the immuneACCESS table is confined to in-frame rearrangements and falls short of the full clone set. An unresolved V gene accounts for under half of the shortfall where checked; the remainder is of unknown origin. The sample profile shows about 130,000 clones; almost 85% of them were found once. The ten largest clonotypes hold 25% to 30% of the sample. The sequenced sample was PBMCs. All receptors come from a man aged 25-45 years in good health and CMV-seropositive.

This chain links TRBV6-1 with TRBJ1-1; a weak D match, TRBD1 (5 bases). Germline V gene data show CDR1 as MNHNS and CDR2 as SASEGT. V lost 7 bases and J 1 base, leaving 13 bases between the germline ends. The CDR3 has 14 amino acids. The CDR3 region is CASNQGSQNTEAFF. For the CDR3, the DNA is TGTGCCAGCAACCAGGGATCCCAGAACACTGAAGCTTTCTTT.

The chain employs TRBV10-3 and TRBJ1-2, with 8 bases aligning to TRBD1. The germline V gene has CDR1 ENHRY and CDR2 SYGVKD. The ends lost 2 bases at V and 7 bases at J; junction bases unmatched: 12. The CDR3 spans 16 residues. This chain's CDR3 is CAISEERTGMRSGYTF. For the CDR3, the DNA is TGTGCCATCAGTGAGGAGAGGACAGGGATGCGGTCTGGCTACACCTTC.

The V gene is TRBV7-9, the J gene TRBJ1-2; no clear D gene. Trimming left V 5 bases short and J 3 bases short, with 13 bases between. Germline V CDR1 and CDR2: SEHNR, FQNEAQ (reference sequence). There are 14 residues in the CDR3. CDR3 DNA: TGTGCCAGCAGCCCGCTACTAGGAGACTATGGCTACACCTTC. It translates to CASSPLLGDYGYTF.

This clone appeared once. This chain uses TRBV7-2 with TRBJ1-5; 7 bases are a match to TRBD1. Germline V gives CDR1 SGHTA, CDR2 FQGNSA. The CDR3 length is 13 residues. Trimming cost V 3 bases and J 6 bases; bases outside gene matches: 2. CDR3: CASSLRGLQPQHF. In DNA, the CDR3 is TGTGCCAGCAGCTTGAGGGGGCTTCAGCCCCAGCATTTT.

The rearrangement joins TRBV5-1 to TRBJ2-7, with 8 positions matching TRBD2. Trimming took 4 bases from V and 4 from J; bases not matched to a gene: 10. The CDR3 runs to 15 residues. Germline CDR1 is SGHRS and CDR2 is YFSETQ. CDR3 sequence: CASSSFSGAGYEQYF. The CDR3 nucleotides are TGCGCCAGCAGCAGTTTTAGCGGGGCTGGGTACGAGCAGTACTTC. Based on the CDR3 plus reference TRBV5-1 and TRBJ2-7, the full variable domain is KAGVTQTPRYLIKTRGQQVTLSCSPISGHRSVSWYQQTPGQGLQFLFEYFSETQRNKGNFPGRFSGRQFSNSRSEMNVSTLELGDSALYLCASSSFSGAGYEQYFGPGTRLTVT.

The CDR3, as DNA: TGCGCCAGCAGCCAATCTTTGACTAGCGGGATTAGCGAGCAGTACTTC. This gives the protein CASSQSLTSGISEQYF. The V gene is TRBV4-1, the J gene TRBJ2-7; 11 nucleotides match TRBD2. This CDR3 contains 16 residues. J lost 6 bases, V lost 2 bases, and 9 bases had no gene match. CDR1 MGHRA and CDR2 YSYEKL come from the germline V gene.

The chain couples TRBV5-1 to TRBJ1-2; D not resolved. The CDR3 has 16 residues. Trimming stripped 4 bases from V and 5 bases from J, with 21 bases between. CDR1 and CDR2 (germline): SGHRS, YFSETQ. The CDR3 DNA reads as TGCGCCAGCAGCGAGGGTGATGTACCCGGTTTTTATGGCTACACCTTC. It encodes CASSEGDVPGFYGYTF.

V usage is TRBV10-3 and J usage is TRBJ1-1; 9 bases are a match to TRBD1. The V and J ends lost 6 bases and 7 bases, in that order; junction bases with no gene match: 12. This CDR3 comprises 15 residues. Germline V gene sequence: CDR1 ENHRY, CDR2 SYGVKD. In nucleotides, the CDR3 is TGTGCCATCAGGCCCGGGGGACAGGGTCAGATTGAAGCTTTCTTT. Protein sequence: CAIRPGGQGQIEAFF.

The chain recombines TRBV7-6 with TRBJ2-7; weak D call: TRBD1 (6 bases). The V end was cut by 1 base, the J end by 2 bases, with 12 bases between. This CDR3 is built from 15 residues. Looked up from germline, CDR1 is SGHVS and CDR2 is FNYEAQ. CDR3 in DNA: TGTGCCAGCAGCTTAGGCTGGGACAACCCCTACGAGCAGTACTTC. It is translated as CASSLGWDNPYEQYF.

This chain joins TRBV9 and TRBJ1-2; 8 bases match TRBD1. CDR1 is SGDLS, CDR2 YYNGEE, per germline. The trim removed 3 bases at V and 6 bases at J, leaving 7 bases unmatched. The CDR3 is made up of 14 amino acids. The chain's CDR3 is CASSAQGGTNGYTF. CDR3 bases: TGTGCCAGCAGCGCACAGGGGGGGACGAATGGCTACACCTTC.

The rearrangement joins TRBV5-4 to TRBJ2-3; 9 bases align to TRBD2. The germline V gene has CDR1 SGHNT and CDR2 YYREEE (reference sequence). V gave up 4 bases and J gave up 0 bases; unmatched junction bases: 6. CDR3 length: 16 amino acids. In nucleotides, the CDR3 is TGTGCCAGCAGCCCGTTGGCGGGAGGGAGCACAGATACGCAGTATTTT. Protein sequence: CASSPLAGGSTDTQYF.

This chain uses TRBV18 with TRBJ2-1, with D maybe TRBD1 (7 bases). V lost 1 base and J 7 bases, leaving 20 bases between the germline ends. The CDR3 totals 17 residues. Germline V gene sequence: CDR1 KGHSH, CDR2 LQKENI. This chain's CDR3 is CASSPRGRGQYVNEQFF. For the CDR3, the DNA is TGTGCCAGCTCACCACGGGGGCGGGGACAGTACGTTAATGAGCAGTTCTTC.

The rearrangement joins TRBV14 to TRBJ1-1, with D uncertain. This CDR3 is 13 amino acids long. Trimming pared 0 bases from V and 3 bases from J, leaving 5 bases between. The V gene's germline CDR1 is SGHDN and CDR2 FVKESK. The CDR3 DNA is TGTGCCAGCAGCCAAGATCGTTACACTGAAGCTTTCTTT. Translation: CASSQDRYTEAFF.

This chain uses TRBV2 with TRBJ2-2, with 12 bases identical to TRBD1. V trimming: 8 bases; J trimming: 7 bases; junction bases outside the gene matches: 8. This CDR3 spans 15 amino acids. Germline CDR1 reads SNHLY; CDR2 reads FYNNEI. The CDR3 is CASVWDRGQIGELFF. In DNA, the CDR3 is TGTGCCAGCGTCTGGGACAGGGGGCAGATCGGGGAGCTGTTTTTT.

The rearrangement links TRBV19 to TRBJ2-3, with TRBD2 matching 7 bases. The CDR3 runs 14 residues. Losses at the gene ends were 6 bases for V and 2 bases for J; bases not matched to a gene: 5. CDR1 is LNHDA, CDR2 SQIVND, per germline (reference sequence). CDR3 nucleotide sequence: TGTGCCAGTAGCTTGGGGGGGTACACAGATACGCAGTATTTT. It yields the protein CASSLGGYTDTQYF.

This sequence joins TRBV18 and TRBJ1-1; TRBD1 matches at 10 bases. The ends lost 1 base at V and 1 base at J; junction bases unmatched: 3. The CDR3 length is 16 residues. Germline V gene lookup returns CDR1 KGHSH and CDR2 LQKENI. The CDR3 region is CASSPQTGGRNTEAFF. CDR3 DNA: TGTGCCAGCTCACCACAGACAGGGGGCAGGAACACTGAAGCTTTCTTT.

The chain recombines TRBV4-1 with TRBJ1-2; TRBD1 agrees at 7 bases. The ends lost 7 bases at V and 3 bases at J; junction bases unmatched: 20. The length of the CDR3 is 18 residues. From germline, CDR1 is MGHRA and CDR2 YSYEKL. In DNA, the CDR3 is TGCGCCAGCACGGACCCGGTAAAGCTTGCAGGGGGATACTATGGCTACACCTTC. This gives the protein CASTDPVKLAGGYYGYTF.